This T cell receptor beta chain originates from a study of blood T cell repertoires in COVID-19 (dated by TCRdb to the early 2020s). Turning to the overall study: Samples from collaborators originated in the United States, Italy and Spain and spanned both the acute and convalescent phases of COVID-19. The prospective study material was composed of cDNA or gDNA derived from T cells, B-cell-depleted T cells, or PBMCs. Deeply sampled blood TCRbeta repertoires from subjects exposed to, actively infected with, or recovered from COVID-19 were included in the dataset. A freely available public database, intended as a resource for researchers studying the immune response to SARS-CoV-2, is where the repertoires were released. The samples were drawn from two sources: the first 160 participants of the ongoing ImmuneRACE study, and 1,200 or so subjects contributed by 6 global collaborators. A de-identified subject ID, COVID-19 status, age in years and sex were almost always included in the sample metadata. Where available, HLA class I and class II types were taken from metadata supplied by the sample provider and were not determined by assay-based typing. Broader findings and caveats from the paper: The amount of clinical and demographic metadata varied by source and participant and was provided uncurated.

Participants in the prospective study were aged roughly 18 to 100 years, lived in about two dozen United States geographic areas, and enrolled through a virtual design. In the prospective study, cohorts were assigned on the basis of participant-reported clinical history obtained from a screening survey and a study questionnaire. In the prospective study, mobile phlebotomists collected whole blood, serum and a nasopharyngeal or oropharyngeal swab from each participant. Prospective study participants could optionally give additional blood draws and questionnaires over a 2-month period. Before DNA extraction, prospective study blood samples were shipped either frozen or at room temperature. Comment on this clone: What this receptor recognizes is not known. No qualities accompany the bases; no much larger clone lies one base away.

CDR1 and CDR2 are read off the germline V gene (reference sequence) as GTSNPN and SVGIG. The CDR3 has 15 amino acids, counting the end cysteine and phenylalanine. Only CDR3 DNA remains: 45 bases, in frame from the first base. Trimmed from V: 5 bases; trimmed from J: 3 bases; junction bases lacking a gene match: 10. TCRbeta CDR3 regions were amplified from genomic DNA using the immunoSEQ Assay, a bias-controlled multiplex PCR. Per the source publication's procedure: Nucleated cell counts per sample were estimated from amplification of reference gene primers within the assay. To quantify the absolute abundance of each unique TCRbeta CDR3 rearrangement, sequence reads were collapsed and filtered. For each sample, productive Simpson clonality was calculated by taking the square root of Simpson's diversity index across productive rearrangements. The table was pulled from immuneACCESS by TCRdb, which kept in-frame rearrangements only. Such tables lose some clones; where checked, under half of the loss comes from unresolved V genes, and the rest has no known cause. V and J calls and clone size are copied from that table; D and trimming were computed from the DNA. The sample table lists about 200,000 clones, approximately 79% of them with a count of one. Approximately 4.7% of the sample is in the top ten clones.

Here the chain combines TRBV30 and TRBJ1-1, with 9 bases aligning to TRBD1. The source material was PBMCs or T cells enriched from blood (not recorded which). The sequence was collected from a woman aged 60-75 years with acute COVID-19. The sequenced DNA: TGTGCCTGGGGAACCAAACAGGGGGCGGACACTGAAGCTTTCTTT. It translates as CAWGTKQGADTEAFF.